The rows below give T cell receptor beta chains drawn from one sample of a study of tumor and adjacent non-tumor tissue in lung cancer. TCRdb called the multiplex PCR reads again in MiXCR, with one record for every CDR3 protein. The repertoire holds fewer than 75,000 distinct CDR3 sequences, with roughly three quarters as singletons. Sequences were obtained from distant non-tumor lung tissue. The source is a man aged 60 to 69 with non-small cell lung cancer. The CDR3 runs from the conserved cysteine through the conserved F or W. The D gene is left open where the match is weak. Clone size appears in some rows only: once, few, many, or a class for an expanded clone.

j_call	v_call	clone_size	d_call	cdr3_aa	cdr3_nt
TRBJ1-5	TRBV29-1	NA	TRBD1	CSILGQGKVQPQQF	TGCAGCATTCTAGGACAGGGGAAAGTCCAGCCCCAGCAGTTT
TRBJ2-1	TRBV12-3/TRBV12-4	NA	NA	CASCFLQWDHNERFF	TGTGCCAGCTGTTTCCTTCAGTGGGACCACAATGAGCGGTTCTTC
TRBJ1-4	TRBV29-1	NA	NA	CSVTGPFNEKLFF	TGCAGTGTAACGGGGCCGTTTAATGAAAAACTGTTTTTT
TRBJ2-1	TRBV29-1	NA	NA	CSGWGGRESPRSRSNEQFF	TGCAGCGGCTGGGGGGGGCGCGAGAGCCCGCGATCGAGGAGCAATGAGCAGTTCTTC
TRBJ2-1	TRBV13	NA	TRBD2	CASSPGLPDRSFYNEQFF	TGTGCTAGCAGCCCGGGACTACCCGACCGCAGCTTCTACAATGAGCAGTTCTTC
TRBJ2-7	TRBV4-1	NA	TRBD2	CASSLDSESGSHEQYF	TGCGCCAGCAGCCTAGATTCAGAAAGCGGGAGCCACGAGCAGTACTTC
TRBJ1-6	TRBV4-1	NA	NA	CASSQGQDLVPPLHF	TGCGCCAGCAGTCAAGGGCAGGACTTGGTTCCACCCCTCCACTTT
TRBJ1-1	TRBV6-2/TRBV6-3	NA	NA	CASSTRGGNTGAFF	TGTGCCAGCAGTACCCGAGGAGGGAATACTGGAGCTTTCTTT
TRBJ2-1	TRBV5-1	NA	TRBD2	CTSRKVWTSGSRNEQFF	TGTACGAGCAGGAAAGTTTGGACTAGCGGGAGTCGGAATGAGCAGTTCTTC
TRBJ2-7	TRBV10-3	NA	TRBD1	CAISEHGTGSTYEQYF	TGTGCCATCAGCGAACACGGGACAGGTTCAACCTACGAGCAGTATTTC
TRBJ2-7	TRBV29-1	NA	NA	CSRRQSYEQYF	TGCAGCAGGAGACAGTCATACGAGCAGTACTTC
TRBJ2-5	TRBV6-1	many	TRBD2	CASSSGRAVETQYF	TGTGCCAGCAGTAGCGGGAGGGCCGTGGAGACCCAGTACTTC
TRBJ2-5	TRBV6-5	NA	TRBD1	CASSHTGGGVETQCF	TGTGCCAGCAGTCATACAGGGGGTGGGGTGGAGACCCAGTGCTTC
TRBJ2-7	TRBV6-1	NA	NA	CANSETLDFYEQYF	TGTGCCAACAGTGAAACCCTGGACTTCTACGAGCAATACTTC
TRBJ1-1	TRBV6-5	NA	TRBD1	CASRGPQALDEAFF	TGTGCCTCCAGGGGGCCCCAGGCCTTGGATGAAGCTTTCTTT
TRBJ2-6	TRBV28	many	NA	CASSLSREAYSSSGANVLTF	TGTGCCAGCAGTTTATCGAGGGAGGCCTACTCTAGCTCTGGGGCCAACGTCCTGACTTTC
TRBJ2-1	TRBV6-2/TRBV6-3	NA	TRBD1	CASGATGQGIDEQFF	TGTGCCAGCGGGGCAACGGGACAGGGGATCGATGAGCAGTTCTTC
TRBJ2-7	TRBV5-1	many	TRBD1	CASSRDRDEQYF	TGCGCCAGCAGCCGGGACAGGGACGAGCAGTACTTC
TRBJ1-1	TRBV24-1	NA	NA	CATSDLVGEAFF	TGTGCCACCAGTGATTTGGTCGGTGAAGCCTTCTTT
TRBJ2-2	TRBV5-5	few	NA	CANTMTNANTGELFF	TGTGCTAACACCATGACTAACGCGAACACCGGGGAACTGTTTTTT
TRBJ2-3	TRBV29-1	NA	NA	CSIDVGGTTDTQYF	TGCAGCATTGACGTTGGGGGGACGACAGATACGCAGTATTTT
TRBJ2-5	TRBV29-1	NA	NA	CGVTDRYQETQYF	TGCGGCGTAACGGACAGATACCAAGAGACTCAGTACTTC
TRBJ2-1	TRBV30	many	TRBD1	CAWRGIGTVNNEQFF	TGTGCCTGGAGAGGTATCGGGACAGTTAACAATGAGCAGTTCTTC
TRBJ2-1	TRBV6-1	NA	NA	CASSATSARGNEWFF	TGTGCCAGCAGTGCGACTAGCGCCAGGGGGAATGAGTGGTTCTTC
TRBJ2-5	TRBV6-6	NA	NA	CASSLPDSGAQGTQYF	TGTGCCAGCAGTTTGCCGGACAGCGGGGCCCAAGGGACTCAGTACTTC
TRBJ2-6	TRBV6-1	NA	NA	CASNPEGVTGANVPTF	TGTGCCAGCAACCCAGAGGGGGTGACTGGGGCCAACGTCCCGACTTTC
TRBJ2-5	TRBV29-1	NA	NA	CSVEDRAYQETRYF	TGCAGCGTTGAAGACAGGGCCTACCAAGAGACCCGGTACTTC
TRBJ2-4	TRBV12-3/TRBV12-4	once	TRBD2	CTSSFEGGTPGKNIQYF	TGTACCAGCAGCTTTGAGGGAGGGACGCCGGGGAAAAACATTCAGTACTTC
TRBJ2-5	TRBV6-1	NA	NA	CSSSPQGGVETQYF	TGTTCCAGCAGCCCTCAGGGAGGCGTGGAGACCCAATACTTC
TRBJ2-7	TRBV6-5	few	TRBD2	CASSSGTSYEQYF	TGTGCCAGTAGCAGCGGGACTTCCTACGAGCAGTACTTC
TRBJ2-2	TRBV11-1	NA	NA	CASIYTSGTGELLF	TGTGCCAGCATCTATACTAGTGGCACCGGAGAGCTGTTGTTC
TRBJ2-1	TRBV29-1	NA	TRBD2	CSVDRREGPGNEQFF	TGCAGCGTTGATAGGCGGGAGGGCCCTGGAAATGAGCAGTTCTTC
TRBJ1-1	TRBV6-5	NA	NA	CASSYSRAGRAEAFF	TGTGCCAGCAGTTACTCCCGCGCGGGTAGGGCTGAAGCTTTCTTT
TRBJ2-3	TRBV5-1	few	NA	CASSPMVSADTQYF	TGCGCCAGCAGCCCCATGGTGAGCGCAGATACGCAATATTTT
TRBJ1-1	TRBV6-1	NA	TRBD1	CASSTGQGHSMNIGAFF	TGTGCCAGCAGTACCGGACAGGGTCATTCTATGAACATTGGAGCTTTCTTT
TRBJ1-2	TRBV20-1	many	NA	CSARTGARYGYTF	TGCAGTGCTAGGACCGGGGCCCGATATGGCTACACCTTC
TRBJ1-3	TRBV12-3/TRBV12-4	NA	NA	CTSSLNSGKTIYF	TGTACCAGCAGTTTAAATTCTGGAAAGACCATATATTTT
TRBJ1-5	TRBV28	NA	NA	CASSLFTFQAGFDQPQHF	TGTGCTAGCAGTTTATTTACGTTTCAGGCGGGATTCGATCAGCCCCAGCATTTC
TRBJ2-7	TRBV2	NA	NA	CASITPPSVHGQYF	TGTGCCAGCATCACCCCTCCTAGCGTCCACGGGCAGTACTTC
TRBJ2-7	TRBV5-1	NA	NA	CASSFGIWGSYEQYF	TGCGCCAGCAGTTTCGGGATATGGGGCTCCTACGAGCAGTACTTC
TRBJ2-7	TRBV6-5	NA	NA	CTSSFGLIYEQYF	TGTACCAGTAGTTTCGGACTGATCTACGAGCAGTACTTC
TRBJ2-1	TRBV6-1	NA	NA	CASVVGRAGEQFF	TGTGCCAGCGTAGTCGGACGGGCCGGTGAGCAGTTCTTC
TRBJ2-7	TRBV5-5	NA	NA	CASSSLAGEQNF	TGTGCCAGCAGCTCCCTAGCTGGGGAGCAAAACTTC
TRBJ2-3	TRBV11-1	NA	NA	CGGGPAPGMSTDTQYF	TGTGGCGGCGGCCCAGCCCCCGGGATGAGCACAGATACGCAGTATTTT
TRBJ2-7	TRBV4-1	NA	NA	CARSPGTYEEYF	TGCGCCAGGAGCCCAGGGACCTACGAGGAGTACTTC
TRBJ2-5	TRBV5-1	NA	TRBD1	CVSSVPPGQSAETQYF	TGCGTCAGCAGCGTGCCTCCGGGACAGTCGGCGGAGACCCAGTACTTC
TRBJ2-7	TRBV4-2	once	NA	CASIPTGGSDEQYF	TGTGCCAGCATCCCGACTGGGGGTAGTGACGAGCAGTACTTC
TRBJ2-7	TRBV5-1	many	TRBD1	CASRAQGPFDSHEQYF	TGCGCCAGCAGGGCACAGGGGCCCTTCGATAGCCACGAGCAGTACTTC